This T cell receptor beta chain was retrieved from a study of early T cells in non-severe SARS-CoV-2 infection. The wider study: Chains were not paired, and sequencing was done on bulk RNA from unsorted whole blood. Notes on the study in general: Using VDJdb, the matching emphasized anti-spike CD8 responses while missing private and CD4 specificities.

This clonotype has a count of ten or more. The antigen is undetermined. Unique molecular identifiers tagged individual cDNA molecules. TCRdb reprocessed the 5' RACE reads with MiXCR, giving one entry per CDR3 protein. The table records fewer than 100,000 distinct CDR3 sequences, around 6% of them present only once. The CDR3 is 15 residues long. Looked up from germline, CDR1 is MNHNS and CDR2 is SASEGT. V lost 1 base, J lost 0 bases, and 0 bases stayed unmatched. Sequencing was carried out using whole blood. This receptor was identified in an adult who was a healthcare worker with PCR-confirmed SARS-CoV-2 infection or an uninfected control (not recorded which). The chain employs TRBV6-1 and TRBJ2-3, with TRBD1 matching 8 bases. The CDR3 DNA is TGTGCCAGCAGTGAAGGGACAGGGAGCACAGATACGCAGTATTTT. It yields the protein CASSEGTGSTDTQYF.